Listed below are T cell receptor beta chains from one sample, sequenced in a study of cytomegalovirus exposure and HLA in healthy donors. Clones were read by immunoSEQ multiplex PCR, and TCRdb kept only the in-frame ones, dropping some. There are about 160,000 clones in the sample; just under 80% occur only once, and around 1.3% lies in the top ten. Material for sequencing was PBMCs. The receptors were sampled from a woman in her fifties or sixties in good health and CMV-seronegative. The CDR3 runs from the conserved cysteine through the conserved F or W. A D gene is named only where the DNA matches it firmly. The listing skips clone size in some rows; elsewhere it reads once, few, many or a size class.

clone_size: NA; j_call: TRBJ2-3; v_call: TRBV11-3; d_call: TRBD2; cdr3_nt: TGTGCCAGCAGCTTAGGGCGGGACTACCGCACAGATACGCAGTATTTT; cdr3_aa: CASSLGRDYRTDTQYF
clone_size: once; j_call: TRBJ2-1; v_call: TRBV25-1; d_call: NA; cdr3_nt: TGTGCCAGCAGTGAGCGCCGATACAATGAGCAGTTCTTC; cdr3_aa: CASSERRYNEQFF
clone_size: once; j_call: TRBJ1-6; v_call: TRBV4-3; d_call: NA; cdr3_nt: TGCGCCAGCAGCCAAGATATTGCAGGGTATGATAATTCACCCCTCCACTTT; cdr3_aa: CASSQDIAGYDNSPLHF
clone_size: NA; j_call: TRBJ2-5; v_call: TRBV5-1; d_call: TRBD2; cdr3_nt: TGCGCCAGCAGCTTGTGGACTAGCGGGAGTTACCAAGAGACCCAGTACTTC; cdr3_aa: CASSLWTSGSYQETQYF
clone_size: NA; j_call: TRBJ2-3; v_call: TRBV5-1; d_call: TRBD2; cdr3_nt: TGCGCCAGCAGCTCATCCGGGACTAGCGGATACACAGATACGCAGTATTTT; cdr3_aa: CASSSSGTSGYTDTQYF
clone_size: NA; j_call: TRBJ1-4; v_call: TRBV14; d_call: TRBD1; cdr3_nt: TGTGCCAGCAGCCAAGGGACAGGATCAACTAATGAAAAACTGTTTTTT; cdr3_aa: CASSQGTGSTNEKLFF
clone_size: NA; j_call: TRBJ1-2; v_call: TRBV5-1; d_call: TRBD1; cdr3_nt: TGCGCCAGCAGCTCCCGGACAGGGGGCGCCTCCCGGGAAGGCTACACCTTC; cdr3_aa: CASSSRTGGASREGYTF
clone_size: NA; j_call: TRBJ2-3; v_call: TRBV5-1; d_call: TRBD2; cdr3_nt: TGCGCCAGCAGCCTTCAAACTAGCGGGGTGGGAGATACGCAGTATTTT; cdr3_aa: CASSLQTSGVGDTQYF
clone_size: few; j_call: TRBJ2-7; v_call: TRBV7-8; d_call: TRBD2; cdr3_nt: TGTGCCAGCAGCCAGGGTATTGCGGGAGTTAACTACGAGCAGTACTTC; cdr3_aa: CASSQGIAGVNYEQYF
clone_size: NA; j_call: TRBJ1-6; v_call: TRBV2; d_call: NA; cdr3_nt: TGTGCCAGCAGTGGCCCCTCAGGGTCTAGCTCCTATAATTCACCCCTCCACTTT; cdr3_aa: CASSGPSGSSSYNSPLHF
clone_size: once; j_call: TRBJ2-6; v_call: TRBV27; d_call: NA; cdr3_nt: TGTGCCAGCAGTTTAGAAGCAGGGGATGGGGCCAACGTCCTGACTTTC; cdr3_aa: CASSLEAGDGANVLTF
clone_size: NA; j_call: TRBJ1-1; v_call: TRBV28; d_call: NA; cdr3_nt: TGTGCCATAACCCCATCGGGCACTGAAGCTTTCTTT; cdr3_aa: CAITPSGTEAFF
clone_size: NA; j_call: TRBJ2-7; v_call: TRBV6-5; d_call: TRBD1; cdr3_nt: TGTGCCAGCAAGATAGGGACAGCCAGCTCCTACGAGCAGTACTTC; cdr3_aa: CASKIGTASSYEQYF
clone_size: NA; j_call: TRBJ2-2; v_call: TRBV6-5; d_call: NA; cdr3_nt: TGTGCCAGCAGCCGACAGTCCTTTTACGGCGGGGAGCTGTTTTTT; cdr3_aa: CASSRQSFYGGELFF
clone_size: few; j_call: TRBJ2-3; v_call: TRBV6-4; d_call: TRBD1; cdr3_nt: TGTGCCAGCAGTATCACGGGACAGGGAGCAGATACGCAGTATTTT; cdr3_aa: CASSITGQGADTQYF
clone_size: NA; j_call: TRBJ2-1; v_call: TRBV6-6; d_call: TRBD2; cdr3_nt: TGTGCCAGCAGCCCCCTAGCGGGGGGCGATGAGCAGTTCTTC; cdr3_aa: CASSPLAGGDEQFF
clone_size: NA; j_call: TRBJ2-1; v_call: TRBV5-1; d_call: TRBD1; cdr3_nt: TGCGCCAGCAGCTCACAGGGGGCGGGTTACAATGAGCAGTTCTTC; cdr3_aa: CASSSQGAGYNEQFF
clone_size: NA; j_call: TRBJ2-7; v_call: TRBV29-1; d_call: NA; cdr3_nt: TGCAGCGTAGCACCAGGGGACGAGCAGTACTTC; cdr3_aa: CSVAPGDEQYF
clone_size: NA; j_call: TRBJ2-3; v_call: TRBV15; d_call: NA; cdr3_nt: TGTGCCACCAGCAGAGTTGCGTACAGCACAGATACGCAGTATTTT; cdr3_aa: CATSRVAYSTDTQYF
clone_size: NA; j_call: TRBJ2-7; v_call: TRBV28; d_call: NA; cdr3_nt: TGTGCCAGCAGTCCCTTACAGGGTATCTACGAGCAGTACTTC; cdr3_aa: CASSPLQGIYEQYF
clone_size: NA; j_call: TRBJ1-2; v_call: TRBV19; d_call: NA; cdr3_nt: TGTGCCAGTAGACCCAGGGGAGCTAACTATGGCTACACCTTC; cdr3_aa: CASRPRGANYGYTF
clone_size: NA; j_call: TRBJ2-7; v_call: TRBV28; d_call: NA; cdr3_nt: TGTGCCAGCCTCTCAGGGGCTTCGTACGAGCAGTACTTC; cdr3_aa: CASLSGASYEQYF
clone_size: NA; j_call: TRBJ2-7; v_call: TRBV5-1; d_call: NA; cdr3_nt: TGCGCCAGCAGCTTGGAGCGGGTAGCCTACGAGCAGTACTTC; cdr3_aa: CASSLERVAYEQYF
clone_size: NA; j_call: TRBJ2-1; v_call: TRBV6-5; d_call: NA; cdr3_nt: TGTGCCAGCGGCCACAGACCTTACAATGAGCAGTTCTTC; cdr3_aa: CASGHRPYNEQFF
clone_size: NA; j_call: TRBJ1-5; v_call: TRBV5-1; d_call: TRBD1; cdr3_nt: TGCGCCAGCAGGGAAGAGGACAGGGGGAACCAGCCCCAGCATTTT; cdr3_aa: CASREEDRGNQPQHF
clone_size: few; j_call: TRBJ1-3; v_call: TRBV2; d_call: NA; cdr3_nt: TGTGCCAGCAGTGAACCGGGTCTGAGAAACACCATATATTTT; cdr3_aa: CASSEPGLRNTIYF
clone_size: NA; j_call: TRBJ2-7; v_call: TRBV5-3; d_call: NA; cdr3_nt: TGTGCCAGAAGCTTGGGGTCAGCCTACGAGCAGTACTTC; cdr3_aa: CARSLGSAYEQYF
clone_size: NA; j_call: TRBJ1-1; v_call: TRBV5-1; d_call: TRBD1; cdr3_nt: TGCGCCAGCAGCTTGGGACAGGGGGCTCAGAACACTGAAGCTTTCTTT; cdr3_aa: CASSLGQGAQNTEAFF
clone_size: NA; j_call: TRBJ2-2; v_call: TRBV7-2; d_call: TRBD1; cdr3_nt: TGTGCCAGCAGCACCCAGACAGGGGGCTACGGGGAGCTGTTTTTT; cdr3_aa: CASSTQTGGYGELFF
clone_size: NA; j_call: TRBJ2-5; v_call: TRBV10-1; d_call: TRBD2; cdr3_nt: TGCGCCAGCAGTGAGATCCTAGCGGGGGGACCGGAGGAAGAGACCCAGTACTTC; cdr3_aa: CASSEILAGGPEEETQYF
clone_size: NA; j_call: TRBJ2-7; v_call: TRBV7-9; d_call: NA; cdr3_nt: TGTGCCAGCAGCTCGGGACTGGGTCTCTGGTACGAGCAGTACTTC; cdr3_aa: CASSSGLGLWYEQYF
clone_size: NA; j_call: TRBJ2-7; v_call: TRBV7-8; d_call: TRBD1; cdr3_nt: TGTGCCAGCAGCTCACAGACAGGGGGCGAGCAGTACTTC; cdr3_aa: CASSSQTGGEQYF
clone_size: NA; j_call: TRBJ2-7; v_call: TRBV7-2; d_call: TRBD1; cdr3_nt: TGTGCCAGCAGCTTAGTTTATTGGGACAGGGGTGACGAGCAGTACTTC; cdr3_aa: CASSLVYWDRGDEQYF
clone_size: NA; j_call: TRBJ1-4; v_call: TRBV15; d_call: TRBD1; cdr3_nt: TGTGCCACCAGCAGAGCACAGTCAGGGGGTGAAAAACTGTTTTTT; cdr3_aa: CATSRAQSGGEKLFF
clone_size: few; j_call: TRBJ2-5; v_call: TRBV18; d_call: NA; cdr3_nt: TGTGCCAGCTCACCGCGACAGAAAGGGGGCCAAGAGACCCAGTACTTC; cdr3_aa: CASSPRQKGGQETQYF
clone_size: NA; j_call: TRBJ2-6; v_call: TRBV19; d_call: NA; cdr3_nt: TGTGCCACCCGCCTAGTGGGGGCCAACGTCCTGACTTTC; cdr3_aa: CATRLVGANVLTF
clone_size: few; j_call: TRBJ1-2; v_call: TRBV7-2; d_call: NA; cdr3_nt: TGTGCCAGCAGCTCCAGGGACAAGGGACGAAATGGGGGCTACACCTTC; cdr3_aa: CASSSRDKGRNGGYTF
clone_size: few; j_call: TRBJ2-7; v_call: TRBV6-5; d_call: TRBD1; cdr3_nt: TGTGCCAGCAGGATCTACCGGGACAGCTCCTACGAGCAGTACTTC; cdr3_aa: CASRIYRDSSYEQYF
clone_size: NA; j_call: TRBJ2-7; v_call: TRBV4-2; d_call: TRBD2; cdr3_nt: TGTGCCAGCAGCCAGACCGGACTAGCGGTCTCCTACGAGCAGTACTTC; cdr3_aa: CASSQTGLAVSYEQYF
clone_size: NA; j_call: TRBJ2-7; v_call: TRBV28; d_call: TRBD2; cdr3_nt: TGTGCCAGCAGGGGACTAGCAGGGGAGGACGAGCAGTACTTC; cdr3_aa: CASRGLAGEDEQYF
clone_size: NA; j_call: TRBJ1-4; v_call: TRBV6-1; d_call: NA; cdr3_nt: TGTGCCAGCAGCCCACGGATGGGCTATGAAAAACTGTTTTTT; cdr3_aa: CASSPRMGYEKLFF
clone_size: NA; j_call: TRBJ2-3; v_call: TRBV7-9; d_call: NA; cdr3_nt: TGTGCCAGCAGCCCCCCTTTTAGCCAGGGATCAGATACGCAGTATTTT; cdr3_aa: CASSPPFSQGSDTQYF
clone_size: NA; j_call: TRBJ2-7; v_call: TRBV18; d_call: TRBD2; cdr3_nt: TGTGCCAGCTCAGGGACTAGCGACGAGCAGTACTTC; cdr3_aa: CASSGTSDEQYF
clone_size: once; j_call: TRBJ2-7; v_call: TRBV6-5; d_call: NA; cdr3_nt: TGTGCCAGCAGTTACCTAGGCGGCCAGGGTGGCTACGAGCAGTACTTC; cdr3_aa: CASSYLGGQGGYEQYF
clone_size: NA; j_call: TRBJ2-3; v_call: TRBV5-6; d_call: TRBD2; cdr3_nt: TGTGCCAGCAGCATCGGACTAGCGTCGGTCACAGATACGCAGTATTTT; cdr3_aa: CASSIGLASVTDTQYF
clone_size: NA; j_call: TRBJ1-5; v_call: TRBV7-8; d_call: NA; cdr3_nt: TGTGCCAGCAGCATAATCGGCAATCAGCCCCAGCATTTT; cdr3_aa: CASSIIGNQPQHF
clone_size: NA; j_call: TRBJ1-3; v_call: TRBV27; d_call: NA; cdr3_nt: TGTGCCAGCAGTTACAACAGGGACGGAAACACCATATATTTT; cdr3_aa: CASSYNRDGNTIYF
clone_size: NA; j_call: TRBJ1-2; v_call: TRBV5-5; d_call: NA; cdr3_nt: TGTGCCAGCAGGACGCTCCCCGGGAACTATGGCTACACCTTC; cdr3_aa: CASRTLPGNYGYTF
clone_size: NA; j_call: TRBJ2-3; v_call: TRBV4-3; d_call: TRBD2; cdr3_nt: TGCGCCAGCAGCCAATCCCACAGCGGGAGGGCCACGGGCACAGATACGCAGTATTTT; cdr3_aa: CASSQSHSGRATGTDTQYF
clone_size: NA; j_call: TRBJ2-5; v_call: TRBV5-1; d_call: NA; cdr3_nt: TGCGCCAGCAGCTTTAGCGGCCAAGAGACCCAGTACTTC; cdr3_aa: CASSFSGQETQYF
clone_size: NA; j_call: TRBJ2-5; v_call: TRBV15; d_call: NA; cdr3_nt: TGTGCCACAAGCTGGGGAGGTGAGACCCAGTACTTC; cdr3_aa: CATSWGGETQYF
clone_size: NA; j_call: TRBJ2-7; v_call: TRBV19; d_call: TRBD1; cdr3_nt: TGTGCCAGTAGAGGACAGGGGTTCGGAACCCGCCTTGGGGGGCAGTACTTC; cdr3_aa: CASRGQGFGTRLGGQYF
clone_size: few; j_call: TRBJ1-2; v_call: TRBV6-5; d_call: NA; cdr3_nt: TGTGCCAGCAGTTCTTCAACAGAGGCCGGGGACTATGGCTACACCTTC; cdr3_aa: CASSSSTEAGDYGYTF
clone_size: once; j_call: TRBJ1-2; v_call: TRBV6-1; d_call: NA; cdr3_nt: TGTGCCAGCGTCACGAATCACGGATCCCGGGAGGGCTACACCTTC; cdr3_aa: CASVTNHGSREGYTF
clone_size: few; j_call: TRBJ2-7; v_call: TRBV5-1; d_call: NA; cdr3_nt: TGCGCCAGCAGTCGTCCTTCCTACGAGCAGTACTTC; cdr3_aa: CASSRPSYEQYF
clone_size: few; j_call: TRBJ2-7; v_call: TRBV6-1; d_call: TRBD1; cdr3_nt: TGTGCCAGCAGTCCGGACAGGAGCCTCTACGAGCAGTACTTC; cdr3_aa: CASSPDRSLYEQYF
clone_size: few; j_call: TRBJ2-7; v_call: TRBV6-1; d_call: NA; cdr3_nt: TGTGCCAGCAGTGGGCCGCAGAGGGAGCAGTACTTC; cdr3_aa: CASSGPQREQYF
clone_size: NA; j_call: TRBJ2-7; v_call: TRBV5-4; d_call: TRBD2; cdr3_nt: TGTGCCAGCACCAAAACCGGGACTAGCACCCACGAGCAGTACTTC; cdr3_aa: CASTKTGTSTHEQYF